Shown below are 27 T cell receptor beta chains from a single sample sequenced in a study of PD-L1 blockade in urothelial cancer. TCRdb's copy holds only in-frame clones and misses some; the assay was immunoSEQ multiplex PCR. The profile shows 30,000 or so clones, 80% to 90% of them singletons. The time point was: peripheral blood 6 weeks after treatment start. Material: PBMCs, obtained around atezolizumab (anti-PD-L1) treatment. Source of these receptors: a man older than 75 with urothelial cancer.

The V and J genes are TRBV2 and TRBJ2-5, with TRBD1 as a possible D gene (6 bases). The V gene lost 7 bases and the J gene lost 3 bases, with 9 bases spanning the gap. This CDR3 is 12 amino acids long. CDR1 and CDR2 from the germline V gene are SNHLY and FYNNEI. This CDR3 reads CASNHREETQYF. The CDR3 nucleotides read TGTGCCAGCAATCACAGGGAAGAGACCCAGTACTTC.

This clone was found a few times. This chain joins TRBV19 and TRBJ2-3; D may be TRBD1 (5 bases). Germline V gene data show CDR1 as LNHDA and CDR2 as SQIVND (reference sequence). Trimming pared 4 bases from V and 5 bases from J, leaving 16 bases between. The CDR3 covers 15 residues. CDR3 sequence: CASSTSRQLGDTQYF. The CDR3 DNA follows: TGTGCCAGTAGTACATCACGACAGCTAGGAGATACGCAGTATTTT.

This clone was recorded only once. This chain joins TRBV27 and TRBJ1-6, with 9 bases identical to TRBD1. The CDR3 is 15 amino acids. CDR1 MNHEY and CDR2 SMNVEV come from the germline V gene (reference sequence). With V trimmed by 5 bases and J by 9 bases, 8 bases remained unmatched. CDR3 nucleotide sequence: TGTGCCAGCAGTCCAGGGACAGGGTTGGGTTCACCCCTCCACTTT. The encoded protein is CASSPGTGLGSPLHF.

CDR3 in amino acids: CASSVDPQGKGEAFF. As DNA, the CDR3 is TGTGCCAGCAGCGTAGATCCCCAGGGTAAAGGTGAAGCTTTCTTT. This chain joins TRBV9 and TRBJ1-1, with a weak D call TRBD1 (5 bases). Looked up from germline, CDR1 is SGDLS and CDR2 is YYNGEE. V lost 0 bases and J lost 7, with 16 bases in between. The CDR3 is 15 amino acids. Full variable domain (rest looked up from reference TRBV9 and TRBJ1-1): DSGVTQTPKHLITATGQRVTLRCSPRSGDLSVYWYQQSLDQGLQFLIQYYNGEERAKGNILERFSAQQFPDLHSELNLSSLELGDSALYFCASSVDPQGKGEAFFGQGTRLTVV.

This clone was recorded once. The chain couples TRBV5-4 to TRBJ2-3, with 9 positions matching TRBD2. From germline, CDR1 is SGHNT and CDR2 YYREEE (reference sequence). The CDR3 has 16 residues. Losses at the gene ends were 4 bases for V and 2 bases for J; bases not matched to a gene: 8. The chain's CDR3 is CASSLMTSGVTDTQYF. For the CDR3, the DNA is TGTGCCAGCAGCCTGATGACTAGCGGCGTCACAGATACGCAGTATTTT.

This clone is a singleton in its sample. The chain is built from TRBV5-8 and TRBJ2-3; no definite D call. The CDR3 spans 15 residues. V lost 1 base and J lost 0, with 9 bases in between. The germline CDR1 and CDR2 sequences are SGHTS and YDEGEE. CDR3 in DNA: TGTGCCAGCAGCTTGTTAACCACTAGCACAGATACGCAGTATTTT. Translating gives CASSLLTTSTDTQYF.

In this sample, this clone is medium-sized. This chain joins TRBV5-1 and TRBJ1-2; possibly TRBD1 for D (5 bases). From germline, CDR1 is SGHRS and CDR2 YFSETQ. The CDR3 runs 14 residues. Trimming took off 0 bases at V and 1 base at J, with 7 bases between the two ends. The CDR3 protein is CASSLVDSNYGYTF. CDR3 nucleotides: TGCGCCAGCAGCTTGGTTGACAGTAACTATGGCTACACCTTC.

The V gene is TRBV15, the J gene TRBJ2-7, with TRBD2 matching over 11 bases. The CDR3 extends over 16 amino acids. The V and J ends lost 0 bases and 4 bases, in that order; junction bases with no gene match: 5. In germline, CDR1 is LNHNV, CDR2 YYDKDF (reference sequence). CDR3 protein: CATSRDFLAGGYEQYF. DNA of the CDR3: TGTGCCACCAGCAGAGATTTCCTAGCGGGAGGTTACGAGCAGTACTTC.

This chain links TRBV27 with TRBJ2-7; 8 positions match TRBD2. In germline, CDR1 is MNHEY, CDR2 SMNVEV (reference sequence). The CDR3 sequence is 15 residues long. V was pared by 0 bases and J by 2 bases, with 3 bases of the junction left unmatched. The CDR3 is CASSLSVAGPYEQYF. Written as DNA, the CDR3 is TGTGCCAGCAGTTTATCGGTAGCGGGGCCCTACGAGCAGTACTTC.

The V call is TRBV7-2, the J call TRBJ2-7; 13 nucleotides align to TRBD2. CDR3 length equals 16 residues. Trimming removed 4 bases from V and 4 bases from J; junction bases left unmatched: 7. The V gene's germline CDR1 is SGHTA and CDR2 FQGNSA. DNA for the CDR3: TGTGCCAGCAGCTCACGGACTAGCGGGAGTTTTTACGAGCAGTACTTC. Amino acid sequence: CASSSRTSGSFYEQYF.

The rearrangement uses TRBV6-5 and TRBJ1-2, with D possibly TRBD1 on 5 matching bases. The CDR3 spans 14 residues. V lost 0 bases and J lost 7, with 12 bases in between. The germline gives CDR1 MNHEY, CDR2 SVGAGI. CDR3 nucleotide sequence: TGTGCCAGCAGTTACTCGGGGTATCAGGGTGGCTACACCTTC. Translated, it gives CASSYSGYQGGYTF.

This clone came up once. V usage is TRBV6-1 and J usage is TRBJ1-4, with a weak D call TRBD1 (5 bases). The germline V gene has CDR1 MNHNS and CDR2 SASEGT. V was shortened by 7 bases and J by 8 bases, with 17 bases between the two germline ends. The CDR3 sequence is 14 residues long. CDR3 region: CASTWTPVGEKLFF. CDR3 nucleotides: TGTGCCAGCACCTGGACACCCGTAGGAGAAAAACTGTTTTTT.

This clone occurred once. CDR3 nucleotide sequence: TGTGCCAGCAGCTTGACAGGGCTCACAGATACGCAGTATTTT. It specifies CASSLTGLTDTQYF. V usage is TRBV7-9 and J usage is TRBJ2-3; TRBD1 agrees at 7 bases. The CDR3 has 14 amino acids. The trim removed 3 bases at V and 2 bases at J, leaving 2 bases unmatched. Germline V gives CDR1 SEHNR, CDR2 FQNEAQ (reference sequence).

V and J are TRBV2 and TRBJ2-2; D may be TRBD2 (5 bases). V shed 7 bases and J shed 1 base, with 16 bases lying between them. The CDR3 loop spans 16 amino acids. Germline V gene sequence: CDR1 SNHLY, CDR2 FYNNEI. DNA of the CDR3: TGTGCCAGCACCCCCCGGGTGGGAGAGAACACCGGGGAGCTGTTTTTT. Translated: CASTPRVGENTGELFF.

The CDR3 coding sequence is TGTGCCTGGAGGACCACCGGGACAACAGGAGAGTTCTTC. Translated, it gives CAWRTTGTTGEFF. The V gene is TRBV30, the J gene TRBJ2-1; D may be TRBD1 (6 bases). This CDR3 contains 13 residues. V was shortened by 3 bases and J by 14 bases, with 20 bases between the two germline ends. The germline CDR1 and CDR2 sequences are GTSNPN and SVGIG (reference sequence).

With respect to this clone: The sample carries other DNA sequences with the same CDR3. The V and J genes are TRBV27 and TRBJ2-5; a weak D match, TRBD2 (5 bases). Trimming took off 6 bases at V and 4 bases at J, with 15 bases between the two ends. This CDR3 is built from 14 residues. Looked up from germline, CDR1 is MNHEY and CDR2 is SMNVEV (reference sequence). CDR3 region: CASSLAGVGETQYF. In DNA form, the CDR3 reads TGTGCCAGCAGCCTGGCGGGTGTTGGAGAGACCCAGTACTTC.

The CDR3 coding sequence is TGCAGCGTTTCTCGGCAGGGGCCTAACTATGGCTACACCTTC. Translation gives CSVSRQGPNYGYTF. The genes are TRBV29-1 and TRBJ1-2, with D possibly TRBD1 on 6 matching bases. CDR1 and CDR2 from the germline V gene are SQVTM and ANQGSEA. This CDR3 contains 14 residues. V was cut by 5 bases and J by 0 bases, with 13 bases left in between.

This chain uses TRBV11-2 with TRBJ2-1; 8 positions agree with TRBD2. The V gene's germline CDR1 is SGHAT and CDR2 FQNNGV. Trimming at V came to 6 bases and at J to 0 bases, leaving 10 bases not matched to a gene. This CDR3 spans 17 amino acids. The CDR3 is CASSLPTSGDSYNEQFF. DNA of the CDR3: TGTGCCAGCAGTTTACCCACTAGCGGAGACTCCTACAATGAGCAGTTCTTC.

As DNA, the CDR3 is TGTGCCAGCACCCAGGTCACAGTTTCCTACAATGAGCAGTTCTTC. Protein: CASTQVTVSYNEQFF. The rearrangement links TRBV21-1 to TRBJ2-1; TRBD1, the D gene given by the table, was not confirmed from the DNA. TRBV21-1 is classified as a pseudogene. This CDR3 has 15 amino acids.

The CDR3 coding sequence is TGTGCCAGTAGTAACAGGGAGTATAGCAATCAGCCCCAGCATTTT. Translation: CASSNREYSNQPQHF. The V call is TRBV19, the J call TRBJ1-5, with TRBD1 as a possible D gene (6 bases). CDR1 is LNHDA and CDR2 is SQIVND in the germline V gene (reference sequence). V was pared by 4 bases and J by 0 bases, with 10 bases between. CDR3 length equals 15 residues.

This sequence joins TRBV5-4 and TRBJ2-1; TRBD2 matches 15 bases. V lost 5 bases, J lost 12 bases, and 12 bases stayed unmatched. The germline V gene has CDR1 SGHNT and CDR2 YYREEE (reference sequence). The length of the CDR3 is 16 residues. CDR3 nucleotides: TGTGCCAGCAGTAAACCCGGGACTAGCGGGAGGTTGTTGCAGTTCTTC. It codes for CASSKPGTSGRLLQFF.

The rearrangement links TRBV6-5 to TRBJ2-7; maybe TRBD1 (6 bases). From germline, CDR1 is MNHEY and CDR2 SVGAGI. V was trimmed by 8 bases and J by 6 bases, leaving 20 bases between them. The CDR3 has 14 residues. CDR3 amino acids: CASYKTGSIAEQYF. CDR3 DNA: TGTGCCAGCTATAAAACAGGGTCCATCGCCGAGCAGTACTTC.

This chain's CDR3 is CASTKRSGAIIHEQYF. The DNA for the CDR3 is TGTGCCAGCACCAAGAGGTCAGGGGCAATAATCCACGAGCAGTACTTC. This chain connects TRBV13 to TRBJ2-7, with D perhaps matching TRBD1 (6 bases). Trimming took 7 bases from V and 5 from J, leaving 24 bases between them. Germline CDR1 reads PRHDT; CDR2 reads FYEKMQ (reference sequence). The CDR3 length is 16 residues.

V and J are TRBV5-4 and TRBJ2-1; a weak D match, TRBD1 (5 bases). V was trimmed by 0 bases and J by 7 bases, leaving 11 bases between them. The CDR3 loop spans 14 amino acids. Per the germline V gene, CDR1 is SGHNT and CDR2 is YYREEE (reference sequence). CDR3 amino acids: CASSLGVPGNEQFF. The CDR3 region has the DNA TGTGCCAGCAGCTTGGGGGTACCAGGGAATGAGCAGTTCTTC.

The J gene is TRBJ2-4, the V gene TRBV5-1; TRBD1 might be the D (5 bases). Trimming cost V 0 bases and J 0 bases, with 13 bases left between them. Germline-derived CDR1 and CDR2 are SGHRS and YFSETQ. The CDR3 covers 17 residues. The CDR3 DNA sequence: TGCGCCAGCAGCTTGGACCTACAGGACGTAGCCAAAAACATTCAGTACTTC. It specifies CASSLDLQDVAKNIQYF. Using reference TRBV5-1 and TRBJ2-4 for the parts outside the CDR3, the full variable domain is KAGVTQTPRYLIKTRGQQVTLSCSPISGHRSVSWYQQTPGQGLQFLFEYFSETQRNKGNFPGRFSGRQFSNSRSEMNVSTLELGDSALYLCASSLDLQDVAKNIQYFGAGTRLSVL.

This clone was observed once. The V and J genes are TRBV29-1 and TRBJ1-2, with D possibly matching TRBD1 (6 bases). CDR3 length: 16 residues. Germline V gene sequence: CDR1 SQVTM, CDR2 ANQGSEA. The V gene lost 0 bases and the J gene lost 5 bases, with 19 bases spanning the gap. The CDR3 sequence is CSVEDRGTGQGYGYTF. In nucleotides, the CDR3 is TGCAGCGTTGAAGATAGGGGTACGGGGCAGGGGTATGGCTACACCTTC.

The chain links TRBV5-4 to TRBJ1-3, with 7 bases that match TRBD1. There are 17 residues in the CDR3. CDR1 is SGHNT and CDR2 is YYREEE in the germline V gene (reference sequence). Trimming at V came to 0 bases and at J to 4 bases, leaving 10 bases not matched to a gene. CDR3 protein: CASSLAGTELRGNTIYF. CDR3 sequence (DNA): TGTGCCAGCAGCTTGGCCGGGACAGAACTTAGGGGAAACACCATATATTTT.